The present TCR beta chain was sequenced within a study of identical twins. Study-level points and caveats: Zero-insertion results could be subject to partial confounding by invariant MAIT and iNKT cells. Insertions ran lower in abundant cord blood beta clonotypes, though not in memory repertoires.

Every sampled donor was Caucasian and healthy. The ends were cut back, 0 bases at V and 7 bases at J, with 22 bases in the middle. The CDR3 runs 17 residues. The germline CDR1 and CDR2 sequences are MNHEY and SVGAGI. This clonotype was counted only a few times. Its specificity is not known. Carrying unique molecular identifiers, the cDNA also gained a universal primer site through template switching. One entry per CDR3 protein results from TCRdb running MiXCR on the 5' RACE reads. There are around 490,000 distinct CDR3 sequences in the sample; 14% occur only once, and more than 0.8% lies in the top ten. A further study also used this sample, focusing on yellow fever vaccine responses in identical twins.

The sequencing sample was made of CD4+ T cells sorted from blood. The source is a woman aged 18-29 years in good health. The rearrangement uses TRBV6-5 and TRBJ2-7; possible D gene TRBD1, 6 bases. The CDR3 coding sequence is TGTGCCAGCAGTTACTCTCGTTATAGGGGGTCGGATTGGGAGCAGTACTTC. Residues: CASSYSRYRGSDWEQYF.